This T cell receptor (beta chain) originates from a study of blood T cell repertoires in COVID-19. Study at large: PBMCs, B-cell-depleted T cells, or T cells provided the cDNA or gDNA that made up the material.

In the original workflow: The authors estimated nucleated cell counts from reference gene primer amplification. TCRdb's table, derived via immunoSEQ multiplex PCR, lists solely in-frame clones and lacks some. The V and J calls and clone size come from that table; D and trimming were worked out from the DNA. Found here are a few hundred thousand clones, around 90% of them singletons; the top ten hold around 2.3%. Germline loops: CDR1 WNHNN, CDR2 SYGVQD (reference sequence). The CDR3 consists of 12 residues. Trimming pared 8 bases from V and 9 bases from J, leaving 13 bases between. While infection was still active, Seattle patients were enrolled and then followed longitudinally.

This TCR came from an older woman with COVID-19, enrolled during active disease. Sequencing was done on a sample of peripheral blood. The rearrangement links TRBV10-1 to TRBJ1-4; D is ambiguous. In nucleotides, the CDR3 is TGCGCCAGCTACCTCGGAGGGCAAAAACTGTTTTTT. Its protein product is CASYLGGQKLFF.